This passage covers 4 T cell receptor beta chains from one sample sequenced in a study of blood T cell repertoires in COVID-19. Sequenced by immunoSEQ multiplex PCR; TCRdb stores in-frame clones only, minus some. This sample has roughly 230,000 clones, with approximately 80% found just once. The source material was peripheral blood. Every receptor here comes from a woman aged 60 to 75 with active or convalescent COVID-19.

The chain joins TRBV11-3 to TRBJ2-7, with 8 bases aligning to TRBD2. The germline V gene has CDR1 SGHNT and CDR2 YENEEA. Losses at the gene ends were 4 bases for V and 0 bases for J; bases not matched to a gene: 8. This CDR3 is built from 16 residues. CDR3 loop: CASSSRLAQSSYEQYF. The CDR3 nucleotides are TGTGCCAGCAGCTCCCGACTAGCGCAGAGCTCCTACGAGCAGTACTTC.

This clone showed up just a few times. The chain joins TRBV27 to TRBJ1-1, with a tentative D call TRBD1 (6 bases). Germline-derived CDR1 and CDR2 are MNHEY and SMNVEV (reference sequence). CDR3 length: 17 residues. V lost 1 base and J 3 bases, leaving 18 bases between the germline ends. The CDR3 region has the DNA TGTGCCAGCAGTTTATACCCCGGGACAAGTGGGGACACTGAAGCTTTCTTT. This codes for CASSLYPGTSGDTEAFF.

V is TRBV5-1 and J is TRBJ2-5, with 7 bases that match TRBD2. Germline CDR1 reads SGHRS; CDR2 reads YFSETQ. The CDR3 has 16 amino acids. J lost 5 bases, V lost 4 bases, and 14 bases had no gene match. CDR3 coding DNA: TGCGCCAGCAGCCTACTCGGACTAGGGATGTTGGAGACCCAGTACTTC. This encodes CASSLLGLGMLETQYF.

This clone showed up just a few times. The genes are TRBV3-1 (or the pseudogene TRBV3-2) and TRBJ2-7, with 8 bases lining up with TRBD2. After removal of 4 bases from V and 2 bases from J, the junction contained 10 bases not matched to a gene. Germline loops: CDR1 LGHDT, CDR2 YNNKEL (reference sequence). The CDR3 has 16 amino acids. This CDR3 reads CASSRKTSGGTYEQYF. The CDR3 DNA reads TGTGCCAGCAGCCGGAAAACTAGCGGAGGAACCTACGAGCAGTACTTC.